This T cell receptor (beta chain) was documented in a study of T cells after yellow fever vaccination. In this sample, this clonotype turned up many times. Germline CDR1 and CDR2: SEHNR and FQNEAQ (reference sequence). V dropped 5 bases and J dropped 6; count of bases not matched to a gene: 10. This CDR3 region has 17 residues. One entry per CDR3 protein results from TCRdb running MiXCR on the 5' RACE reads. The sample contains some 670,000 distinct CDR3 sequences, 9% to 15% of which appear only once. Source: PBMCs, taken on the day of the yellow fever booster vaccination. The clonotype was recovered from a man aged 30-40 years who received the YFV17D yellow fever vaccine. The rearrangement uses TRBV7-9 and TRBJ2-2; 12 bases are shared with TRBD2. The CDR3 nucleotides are TGTGCCAGCAGCAGAATACGGACTAGCGGGATAGCCGGGGAGCTGTTTTTT. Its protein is CASSRIRTSGIAGELFF.